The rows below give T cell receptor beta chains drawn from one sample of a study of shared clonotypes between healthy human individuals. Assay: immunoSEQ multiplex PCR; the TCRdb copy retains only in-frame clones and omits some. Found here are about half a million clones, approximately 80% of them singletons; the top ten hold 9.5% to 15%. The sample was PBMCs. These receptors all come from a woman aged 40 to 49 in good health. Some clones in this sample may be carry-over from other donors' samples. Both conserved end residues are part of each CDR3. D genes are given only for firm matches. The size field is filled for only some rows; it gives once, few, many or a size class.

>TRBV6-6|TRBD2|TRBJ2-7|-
CASSGGAGGPYEQYF
TGTGCCAGCAGTGGAGGGGCGGGAGGACCCTACGAGCAGTACTTC
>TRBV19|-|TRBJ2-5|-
CASSINSRVQETQYF
TGTGCCAGTAGTATTAACAGCCGAGTACAAGAGACCCAGTACTTC
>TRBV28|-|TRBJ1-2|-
CASSLGGRANYGYTF
TGTGCCAGCAGTTTAGGGGGGAGAGCTAACTATGGCTACACCTTC
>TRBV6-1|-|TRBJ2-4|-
CASSPRGQDRYVF
TGTGCCAGCAGTCCACGCGGACAAGACCGATATGTCTTC
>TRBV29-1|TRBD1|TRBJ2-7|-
CSVKGEAGGFYEQYF
TGCAGCGTTAAGGGCGAGGCAGGGGGATTCTACGAGCAGTACTTC
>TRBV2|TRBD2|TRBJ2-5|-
CASSYSWGLAGGSQETQYF
TGTGCCAGCAGTTACAGTTGGGGACTAGCGGGAGGTTCCCAAGAGACCCAGTACTTC
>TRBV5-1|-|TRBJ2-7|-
CASSLRQGTDEQYF
TGCGCCAGCAGCTTGAGGCAGGGGACCGACGAGCAGTACTTC
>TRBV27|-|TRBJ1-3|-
CASSINRGNTIYF
TGTGCCAGCAGTATTAACAGGGGAAACACCATATATTTT
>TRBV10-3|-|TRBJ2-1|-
CAIRGNADEQFF
TGTGCCATCAGAGGGAACGCTGATGAGCAGTTCTTC
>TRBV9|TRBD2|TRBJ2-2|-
CASSGSLAGGTGELFF
TGTGCCAGCAGCGGCTCTCTAGCGGGAGGCACCGGGGAGCTGTTTTTT
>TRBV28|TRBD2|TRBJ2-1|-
CASSSMVLAGEGEQFF
TGTGCCAGCAGTTCCATGGTACTAGCGGGAGAAGGTGAGCAGTTCTTC
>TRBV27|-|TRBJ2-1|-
CASSLHWASDEQFF
TGTGCCAGCAGTCTCCACTGGGCGTCGGATGAGCAGTTCTTC
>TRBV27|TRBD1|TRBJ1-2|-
CASSLTGAHGYTF
TGTGCCAGCAGTTTAACAGGGGCCCATGGCTACACCTTC
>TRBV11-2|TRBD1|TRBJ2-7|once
CASSARDRGLDEQYF
TGTGCCAGCAGCGCCCGGGACAGGGGTTTGGACGAGCAGTACTTC
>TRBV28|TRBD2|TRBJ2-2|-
CASSRWTSGRGGKTGELFF
TGTGCCAGCAGTCGTTGGACTAGCGGGAGGGGAGGTAAAACCGGGGAGCTGTTTTTT
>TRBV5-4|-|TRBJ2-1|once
CASSPGQPTNEQFF
TGTGCCAGCAGCCCCGGACAGCCTACCAATGAGCAGTTCTTC
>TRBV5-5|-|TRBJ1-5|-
CASSLDFWDRDQPQHF
TGTGCCAGCAGCTTGGATTTTTGGGACCGCGATCAGCCCCAGCATTTT
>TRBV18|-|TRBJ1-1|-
CASSRGITVAEAFF
TGTGCCAGCTCACGAGGCATTACGGTCGCTGAAGCTTTCTTT
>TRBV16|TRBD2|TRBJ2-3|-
CASSPSGRGTDTQYF
TGTGCCAGCAGCCCTAGCGGGAGAGGCACAGATACGCAGTATTTT
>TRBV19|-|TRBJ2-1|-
CASSMELATSYNEQFF
TGTGCCAGTAGTATGGAACTAGCTACTTCCTACAATGAGCAGTTCTTC
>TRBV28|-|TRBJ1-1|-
CASRIVFGTEAFF
TGTGCCAGCAGGATAGTATTTGGCACTGAAGCTTTCTTT
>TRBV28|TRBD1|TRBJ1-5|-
CASSLAGGYKPQHF
TGTGCCAGCAGTTTAGCAGGGGGCTATAAGCCCCAGCATTTT
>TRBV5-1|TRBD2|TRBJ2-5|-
CASSLTSVAAQYF
TGCGCCAGCAGCTTGACTAGCGTAGCGGCCCAGTACTTC
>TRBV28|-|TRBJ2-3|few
CASTSQGQDGDTQYF
TGTGCCAGCACGTCGCAGGGGCAAGACGGGGATACGCAGTATTTT
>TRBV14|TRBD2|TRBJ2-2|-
CASRASGRAAGELFF
TGTGCCAGCAGGGCGAGCGGGAGGGCCGCCGGGGAGCTGTTTTTT
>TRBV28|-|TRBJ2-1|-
CASSISRESGNEQFF
TGTGCCAGCAGCATCAGCAGGGAATCGGGGAATGAGCAGTTCTTC
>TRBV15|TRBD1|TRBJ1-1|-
CATRDRGLSTEAFF
TGTGCCACCCGGGACAGGGGACTTTCCACTGAAGCTTTCTTT
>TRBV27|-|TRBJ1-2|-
CASSFTGDYGYTF
TGTGCCAGCAGTTTTACGGGCGACTATGGCTACACCTTC
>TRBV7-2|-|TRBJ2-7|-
CASSPDLGRGSEQYF
TGTGCCAGCAGCCCGGACCTAGGGCGAGGGTCCGAGCAGTACTTC
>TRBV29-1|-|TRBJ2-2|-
CSVEDPFPPGELFF
TGCAGCGTTGAGGATCCCTTTCCTCCCGGGGAGCTGTTTTTT
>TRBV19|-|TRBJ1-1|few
CASSIVKDTEAFF
TGTGCCAGTAGTATCGTCAAGGACACTGAAGCTTTCTTT
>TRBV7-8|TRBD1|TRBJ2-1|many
CASSLGGTGINEQFF
TGTGCCAGCAGCTTAGGAGGGACAGGGATTAATGAGCAGTTCTTC
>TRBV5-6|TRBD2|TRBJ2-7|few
CASSPSGGRYQEQYF
TGTGCCAGCAGCCCGTCCGGCGGGAGGTATCAAGAGCAGTACTTC
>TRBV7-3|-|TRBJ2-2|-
CASSSSTGELFF
TGTGCCAGCAGCTCCAGTACCGGGGAGCTGTTTTTT
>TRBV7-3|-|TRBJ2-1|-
CASSLGGPLMIEQFF
TGTGCCAGCAGCTTGGGGGGCCCCCTTATGATTGAGCAGTTCTTC
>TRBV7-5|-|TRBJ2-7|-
CVRSRGLAYEQYF
TGTGTCAGAAGCCGGGGATTGGCCTACGAGCAGTACTTC
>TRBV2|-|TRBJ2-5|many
CASSGISSVETQYF
TGTGCCAGCAGTGGAATTTCTAGCGTGGAGACCCAGTACTTC
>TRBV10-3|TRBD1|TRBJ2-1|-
CAISALDRDNEQFF
TGTGCCATCAGTGCTTTGGACAGGGATAATGAGCAGTTCTTC
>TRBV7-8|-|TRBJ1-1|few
CASSLGVLPGTFF
TGTGCCAGCAGCTTAGGGGTCCTTCCGGGAACTTTCTTT
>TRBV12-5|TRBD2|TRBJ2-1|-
CASGLRPGGLAGHSLAYNEQFF
TGTGCTAGTGGTTTGAGGCCGGGTGGGCTAGCGGGACACTCTTTGGCCTACAATGAGCAGTTCTTC
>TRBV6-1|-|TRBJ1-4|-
CATPRGATRWEITVF
TGTGCCACCCCCCGGGGGGCGACTCGATGGGAAATAACTGTTTTT
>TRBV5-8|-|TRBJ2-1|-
CASSLEGGGPYNEQFF
TGTGCCAGCAGCTTGGAGGGGGGAGGGCCGTACAATGAGCAGTTCTTC
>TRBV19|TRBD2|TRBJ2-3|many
CASSTRLAGGPDTQYF
TGTGCCAGTAGTACGCGACTAGCGGGAGGGCCGGATACGCAGTATTTT
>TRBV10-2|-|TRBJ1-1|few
CASTPQRNTEAFF
TGCGCCAGCACCCCCCAAAGGAACACTGAAGCTTTCTTT
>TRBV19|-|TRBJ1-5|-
CASSIDGGAGNQPQHF
TGTGCCAGTAGTATAGACGGGGGCGCGGGCAATCAGCCCCAGCATTTT
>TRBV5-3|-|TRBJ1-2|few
CARSLGPRDSYGYTF
TGTGCCAGAAGCTTGGGTCCAAGGGATAGCTATGGCTACACCTTC
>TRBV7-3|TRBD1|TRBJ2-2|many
CASSLGDRNTGELFF
TGTGCCAGCAGCTTAGGGGACAGAAACACCGGGGAGCTGTTTTTT
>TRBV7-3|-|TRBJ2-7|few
CASSHGGGEQYF
TGTGCCAGCAGCCACGGGGGCGGCGAGCAGTACTTC
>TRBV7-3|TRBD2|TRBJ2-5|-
CASSEGLAGETQYF
TGTGCCAGCAGCGAGGGGTTAGCGGGGGAGACCCAGTACTTC
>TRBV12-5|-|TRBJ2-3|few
CASGPQDSADTQYF
TGTGCTAGTGGTCCGCAGGACAGTGCAGATACGCAGTATTTT
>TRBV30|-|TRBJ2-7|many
CAWSIGRVEQYF
TGTGCCTGGAGTATCGGACGGGTCGAGCAGTACTTC
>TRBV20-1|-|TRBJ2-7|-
CSARTYEQYF
TGCAGTGCCCGTACCTACGAGCAGTACTTC
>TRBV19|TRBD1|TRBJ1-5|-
CASLQGGDQPQHF
TGTGCCAGTTTACAGGGGGGTGATCAGCCCCAGCATTTT
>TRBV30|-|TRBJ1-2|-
CAWSPPNYGYTF
TGTGCCTGGAGCCCTCCTAACTATGGCTACACCTTC
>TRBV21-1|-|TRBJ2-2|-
CASSKGPSGKTGELFF
TGTGCCAGCAGCAAAGGCCCCAGCGGAAAGACCGGGGAGCTGTTTTTT
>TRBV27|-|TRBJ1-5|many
CASSLSGAGGNQPQHF
TGTGCCAGCAGTTTATCGGGGGCAGGGGGCAATCAGCCCCAGCATTTT
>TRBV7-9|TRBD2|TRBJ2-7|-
CASSSSGRTRYEQYF
TGTGCCAGCAGTAGTAGCGGGAGGACTAGATACGAGCAGTACTTC
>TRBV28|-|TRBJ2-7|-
CASSPRISPYEQYF
TGTGCCAGCAGCCCGAGGATTTCCCCTTACGAGCAGTACTTC
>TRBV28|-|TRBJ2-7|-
CASSFGGPPYEQYF
TGTGCCAGCAGTTTTGGCGGTCCTCCATACGAGCAGTACTTC
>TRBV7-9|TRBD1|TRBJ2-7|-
CASSPRDRDSYEQYF
TGTGCCAGCAGCCCCCGGGACAGAGACTCCTACGAGCAGTACTTC